These 27 T cell receptor beta chains came from one sample sequenced in a study of blood T cell repertoires in COVID-19. Clones were sequenced by immunoSEQ multiplex PCR, and TCRdb holds only the in-frame ones, with some missing. The sample shows roughly 250,000 clones, 80% to 85% of them seen only once. Sequencing input: peripheral blood. These receptors were obtained from a woman aged 55-70 years with active or convalescent COVID-19.

CDR3 nucleotide sequence: TGTGCCAGCTCACGACAGGAGCAAGAGACCCAGTACTTC. Amino acids: CASSRQEQETQYF. The V gene is TRBV18, the J gene TRBJ2-5; weak D call: TRBD1 (6 bases). Trimming stripped 4 bases from V and 2 bases from J, with 8 bases between. The CDR3 has 13 residues. Germline V lookup: CDR1 KGHSH, CDR2 LQKENI.

This clone appeared a few times. The CDR3 DNA sequence: TGTGCCAGCAGCTCGGGACAGTCTAAGGGCTACACCTTC. Amino acid sequence: CASSSGQSKGYTF. The chain carries TRBV11-2 and TRBJ1-2; TRBD1 matches 7 bases. The CDR3 consists of 13 residues. V trimming: 4 bases; J trimming: 8 bases; junction bases outside the gene matches: 7. Germline CDR1 reads SGHAT; CDR2 reads FQNNGV.

The chain recombines TRBV24-1 with TRBJ2-7; 8 nucleotides agree with TRBD2. Looked up from germline, CDR1 is KGHDR and CDR2 is SFDVKD. The CDR3 length is 16 residues. V dropped 3 bases and J dropped 0; count of bases not matched to a gene: 6. The CDR3 protein is CATSDKLAASSYEQYF. CDR3 sequence (DNA): TGTGCCACCAGTGATAAACTAGCGGCTAGCTCCTACGAGCAGTACTTC.

This clone was detected only once. This chain joins TRBV20-1 and TRBJ1-1, with D uncertain. Per germline, CDR1 DFQATT and CDR2 SNEGSKA (reference sequence). CDR3 length: 13 residues. Trimming removed 3 bases from V and 0 bases from J, with 8 bases in between. The CDR3 loop is CSASQSMNTEAFF. The CDR3 region has the DNA TGCAGTGCTAGTCAGTCAATGAACACTGAAGCTTTCTTT.

This clone was detected only once. In DNA, the CDR3 is TGTGCCAGTAGGGGGACAGGACGCGCAACTAATGAAAAACTGTTTTTT. It is translated as CASRGTGRATNEKLFF. V and J are TRBV19 and TRBJ1-4; 8 bases map to TRBD1. This CDR3 is built from 16 residues. J was trimmed by 0 bases and V by 6 bases; bases with no gene match: 6. In germline, CDR1 is LNHDA, CDR2 SQIVND (reference sequence).

The V gene is TRBV6-5, the J gene TRBJ2-7; 8 positions match TRBD1. The germline V gene has CDR1 MNHEY and CDR2 SVGAGI. Trimming took 5 bases from V and 7 from J; bases not matched to a gene: 7. The CDR3 spans 13 residues. Here the CDR3 reads CASSTRTGREQYF. CDR3 nucleotides: TGTGCCAGCAGTACGCGGACAGGGAGGGAGCAGTACTTC.

The chain uses TRBV30 and TRBJ1-1; 9 nucleotides match TRBD1. The CDR3 is made up of 16 amino acids. V trimming: 2 bases; J trimming: 1 base; junction bases outside the gene matches: 8. CDR1 and CDR2 (germline): GTSNPN, SVGIG (reference sequence). CDR3 amino acids: CAWSRGTGRPNTEAFF. The DNA of the CDR3 is TGTGCCTGGAGTAGGGGGACAGGGCGACCGAACACTGAAGCTTTCTTT.

The rearrangement uses TRBV6-5 and TRBJ1-1, with 12 bases lining up with TRBD1. CDR3 length equals 15 residues. Trimming removed 0 bases from V and 7 bases from J; junction bases left unmatched: 3. Germline V gene lookup returns CDR1 MNHEY and CDR2 SVGAGI. This CDR3 is CASSYSRDRGREAFF. In DNA form, the CDR3 reads TGTGCCAGCAGTTACTCTCGGGACAGGGGGCGTGAAGCTTTCTTT.

The V call is TRBV5-4, the J call TRBJ1-2; no clear D gene. Germline V gene data show CDR1 as SGHNT and CDR2 as YYREEE (reference sequence). Trimming removed 0 bases from V and 6 bases from J, with 3 bases in between. CDR3 length equals 11 residues. CDR3 bases: TGTGCCAGCAGCTTGGCCAATGGCTACACCTTC. The encoded protein is CASSLANGYTF. The variable domain in full, completed from reference TRBV5-4 and TRBJ1-2, reads ETGVTQSPTHLIKTRGQQVTLRCSSQSGHNTVSWYQQALGQGPQFIFQYYREEENGRGNFPPRFSGLQFPNYSSELNVNALELDDSALYLCASSLANGYTFGSGTRLTVV.

V gene TRBV12-3 or TRBV12-4 combines with J gene TRBJ1-4; TRBD1 aligns across 7 bases. J was trimmed by 5 bases and V by 5 bases; bases with no gene match: 2. The CDR3 loop spans 13 amino acids. CDR3 sequence (DNA): TGTGCCAGCAGTGAACAGGGGAATGAAAAACTGTTTTTT. It is translated as CASSEQGNEKLFF.

Comment on this clone: This sample also contains other DNA sequences that code for the same CDR3. CDR3 bases: TGTGCCAGCAGCCAATCGTACAATGAGCAGTTCTTC. Translating gives CASSQSYNEQFF. V and J are TRBV3-1 (or the pseudogene TRBV3-2) and TRBJ2-1; no reliable D call. CDR3 length: 12 residues. Germline CDR1 reads LGHDT; CDR2 reads YNNKEL (reference sequence). Trimming took 2 bases from V and 4 from J, leaving 3 bases between them.

About this clone: The sample has other DNA sequences that encode this CDR3 too. This chain uses TRBV18 with TRBJ1-6, with 10 positions matching TRBD1. CDR1 KGHSH and CDR2 LQKENI come from the germline V gene. The CDR3 has 15 amino acids. The V segment lost 3 bases and the J segment 7 bases; nucleotides outside the gene matches: 3. As DNA, the CDR3 is TGTGCCAGCTCACCTCGGACAGGGGGAAATTCACCCCTCCACTTT. This codes for CASSPRTGGNSPLHF.

The V and J genes are TRBV7-9 and TRBJ2-7; 11 bases are a match to TRBD1. Germline V gene lookup returns CDR1 SEHNR and CDR2 FQNEAQ (reference sequence). The CDR3 has 14 residues. The V segment lost 7 bases and the J segment 6 bases; nucleotides outside the gene matches: 8. The CDR3 sequence is CASTPRDRGGEQYF. DNA for the CDR3: TGTGCCAGCACCCCCCGGGACAGGGGGGGCGAGCAGTACTTC.

The chain has TRBV7-9 and TRBJ1-4; unclear D gene. CDR1 and CDR2 (germline): SEHNR, FQNEAQ (reference sequence). The CDR3 contains 14 residues. V lost 1 base, J lost 7 bases, and 10 bases lay in between. CDR3: CASSLGLSGEKLFF. In DNA form, the CDR3 reads TGTGCCAGCAGCTTAGGCCTAAGCGGTGAAAAACTGTTTTTT.

The chain is built from TRBV10-1 and TRBJ1-2; D remains unclear. This CDR3 region has 14 residues. Germline CDR1 and CDR2: WNHNN and SYGVQD (reference sequence). Trimming left V 4 bases short and J 0 bases short, with 9 bases between. The DNA for the CDR3 is TGCGCCAGCAGTGGTCGGGGAGCTAACTATGGCTACACCTTC. It specifies CASSGRGANYGYTF.

V usage is TRBV18 and J usage is TRBJ2-7; the D gene is possibly TRBD2 (6 bases). The V end lost 3 bases, the J end lost 2 bases, and 17 bases lay between the germline ends. Germline V gene data show CDR1 as KGHSH and CDR2 as LQKENI. The CDR3 is made up of 16 amino acids. The CDR3 sequence is CASSPRAGSQPYEQYF. As DNA, the CDR3 is TGTGCCAGCTCACCCCGGGCGGGGTCTCAGCCCTACGAGCAGTACTTC.

V gene TRBV7-9 combines with J gene TRBJ2-1; 10 bases line up with TRBD1. CDR3 length: 15 amino acids. Germline lookup yields CDR1 SEHNR and CDR2 FQNEAQ (reference sequence). Trimming took 4 bases from V and 7 from J; bases not matched to a gene: 7. CDR3 protein: CASSSRDRGRNEQFF. Written as DNA, the CDR3 is TGTGCCAGCAGCTCCCGGGACAGGGGTAGGAATGAGCAGTTCTTC.

The J gene is TRBJ2-7, the V gene TRBV18, with 12 bases lining up with TRBD2. V trimming: 3 bases; J trimming: 5 bases; junction bases outside the gene matches: 2. Germline CDR1 reads KGHSH; CDR2 reads LQKENI. The CDR3 sequence is 14 residues long. The CDR3 reads CASSPGLAGDEQYF. DNA for the CDR3: TGTGCCAGCTCACCGGGACTAGCGGGCGACGAGCAGTACTTC.

The chain is built from TRBV19 and TRBJ1-2; possible D gene TRBD1, 5 bases. Germline V gene lookup returns CDR1 LNHDA and CDR2 SQIVND (reference sequence). Deletions cut 5 bases from V and 6 bases from J, with 13 bases between. The length of the CDR3 is 13 residues. CDR3 in amino acids: CASSLRRGDGYTF. CDR3 DNA sequence: TGTGCCAGTAGTCTCAGACGGGGGGATGGCTACACCTTC.

The chain is built from TRBV6-5 and TRBJ1-2; 7 bases align to TRBD1. Germline V lookup: CDR1 MNHEY, CDR2 SVGAGI. J gave up 4 bases and V 10 bases, and 6 bases lay outside the gene matches. The length of the CDR3 is 12 residues. CDR3 bases: TGTGCCACTCGGACAGGTTTCTATGGCTACACCTTC. This encodes CATRTGFYGYTF.

The chain recombines TRBV3-1 (or the pseudogene TRBV3-2) with TRBJ2-7; D is perhaps TRBD1 (5 bases). The V end was cut by 0 bases, the J end by 2 bases, with 17 bases between. Germline V gives CDR1 LGHDT, CDR2 YNNKEL (reference sequence). This CDR3 has 17 residues. As DNA, the CDR3 is TGTGCCAGCAGCCAAGATCCCTATGGGGCAGCGACCTACGAGCAGTACTTC. Its translation: CASSQDPYGAATYEQYF.

The V gene is TRBV10-3, the J gene TRBJ1-6; D is unresolved. V lost 0 bases and J 8 bases, leaving 14 bases between the germline ends. From germline, CDR1 is ENHRY and CDR2 SYGVKD. This CDR3 spans 16 amino acids. DNA of the CDR3: TGTGCCATCAGTGAGTCTGGAGGGTATCTAGATTCACCCCTCCACTTT. Translated: CAISESGGYLDSPLHF.

The V call is TRBV6-5, the J call TRBJ2-1, with D possibly TRBD1 on 6 matching bases. Germline V gives CDR1 MNHEY, CDR2 SVGAGI. V was pared by 0 bases and J by 8 bases, with 8 bases between. The CDR3 covers 13 residues. For the CDR3, the DNA is TGTGCCAGCAGTTACTCGTACAGGGATGAGCAGTTCTTC. It translates to CASSYSYRDEQFF.

The gene calls are TRBV7-9 and TRBJ1-2; 10 bases match TRBD1. Unmatched junction bases numbered 8, after V lost 1 base and J lost 6 bases. The CDR3 covers 16 residues. Germline values: CDR1 SEHNR, CDR2 FQNEAQ (reference sequence). CDR3: CASSLGAGQGSDGYTF. CDR3 nucleotide sequence: TGTGCCAGCAGCTTAGGGGCGGGACAGGGGAGCGATGGCTACACCTTC.

In regard to this clone: Germline and junction disagree at one end, which may indicate a read error. The genes are TRBV27 and TRBJ1-1, with D perhaps TRBD1 (5 bases). The V gene's germline CDR1 is MNHEY and CDR2 SMNVEV (reference sequence). This CDR3 has 14 amino acids. The CDR3 region is CACSLRLGPTEAFF. The DNA for the CDR3 is TGTGCCTGCAGTTTAAGGCTGGGGCCAACTGAAGCTTTCTTT.

The V call is TRBV7-2, the J call TRBJ1-5, with D perhaps TRBD1 (5 bases). This CDR3 is built from 15 residues. V was pared by 1 base and J by 6 bases, with 13 bases between. Germline assignment: CDR1 SGHTA and CDR2 FQGNSA. The DNA for the CDR3 is TGTGCCAGCAGCTTAGTCCGCACAGGTGGTCAGCCCCAGCATTTT. Amino acid sequence: CASSLVRTGGQPQHF.

V gene TRBV2 combines with J gene TRBJ1-1; TRBD1 aligns across 10 bases. CDR3 length: 13 residues. CDR1 is SNHLY, CDR2 FYNNEI, per germline. Losses at the gene ends were 6 bases for V and 5 bases for J; bases not matched to a gene: 3. The CDR3 is CASSDRGRTEAFF. The CDR3 bases are TGTGCCAGCAGCGACAGGGGGCGAACTGAAGCTTTCTTT.